This TCR beta chain derives from a study of OX40 agonist ivuxolimab in advanced cancers. The repertoire was sequenced with immunoSEQ multiplex PCR; TCRdb's copy has only in-frame clones and lacks some. Of about 100,000 clones listed, less than 95% are singletons. CDR1 SNHLY and CDR2 FYNNEI come from the germline V gene. This CDR3 is built from 15 residues. Trimming pared 1 base from V and 0 bases from J, leaving 7 bases between. Study-wide results and caveats: Circulating CD4+ and CD8+ T cells showed clonal expansion by week 6 at 0.1 to 3.0 mg/kg.

Points on this clone: What it binds is not known.

This sequence was found in an adult with an advanced solid tumor such as melanoma, head and neck, liver or kidney cancer. This sample comprised CD4+ or CD8+ T cells sorted from blood, obtained in a trial of the OX40 agonist ivuxolimab. V gene TRBV2 combines with J gene TRBJ2-1; D is unresolved. The CDR3, as DNA: TGTGCCAGCAGTGAAGGGTGGCCCTCCTACAATGAGCAGTTCTTC. Protein sequence: CASSEGWPSYNEQFF.